This T cell receptor beta chain was retrieved from a study of cytomegalovirus exposure and HLA in healthy donors. Turning to the study itself: The same platform was used for the roughly 130 validation repertoires and the roughly 670 first-cohort repertoires, a later analysis reported.

Worth noting for this clone: Antigen unknown.

Points from the study as a whole: Generally TCR sequences proved uncommon, though certain public TCRs appeared in numerous donors. Reports indicated that the classifier achieved high specificity and sensitivity in diagnosing cytomegalovirus status.

This CDR3 contains 15 residues. V was clipped by 2 bases and J by 1 base, with 11 bases between them. Germline CDR1 is MNHNY and CDR2 is SVGAGI (reference sequence). Separate from the approximately 700-subject first cohort was the approximately 120-subject validation cohort, to which the donors belonged. Assay: immunoSEQ multiplex PCR; the TCRdb copy retains only in-frame clones and omits some. The table shows 70,000 to 90,000 clones, with just under 85% occurring only once. Sequenced: PBMCs. The receptor was derived from a man younger than 40 in good health and CMV-seronegative. This sequence joins TRBV6-6 and TRBJ1-2, with D perhaps TRBD1 (5 bases). The chain's CDR3 is CASSYDGGSNYGYTF. The CDR3 DNA is TGTGCCAGCAGTTACGATGGGGGGAGTAACTATGGCTACACCTTC.